Following are 23 T cell receptor beta chains from one sample sequenced in a study of T cell changes during pregnancy in multiple sclerosis. Sequenced by immunoSEQ multiplex PCR; TCRdb stores in-frame clones only, minus some. The profile covers fewer than 150,000 clones, with roughly 95% appearing a single time and 0.44% taken by the ten largest. The material was peripheral blood, obtained after pregnancy. These receptors were collected from a female donor with multiple sclerosis, enrolled in a pregnancy study.

The V gene is TRBV7-8, the J gene TRBJ2-2; TRBD2 agrees at 14 bases. Per germline, CDR1 SGHVS and CDR2 FQNEAQ. V gave up 5 bases and J gave up 5 bases; unmatched junction bases: 10. The CDR3 contains 18 residues. The CDR3 loop is CASSPEGLAGGGTGELFF. The CDR3 DNA follows: TGTGCCAGCAGCCCCGAAGGACTAGCGGGAGGTGGTACCGGGGAGCTGTTTTTT.

The CDR3 sequence is CASSIEGLAAPYEQYF. The CDR3, as DNA: TGTGCCAGTAGTATAGAAGGCCTAGCGGCCCCCTACGAGCAGTACTTC. This rearrangement joins TRBV19 to TRBJ2-7; 7 bases match TRBD2. The germline V gene encodes CDR1 LNHDA and CDR2 SQIVND (reference sequence). Germline trimming cut 0 bases from V and 2 bases from J; bases unmatched to any gene: 7. This CDR3 has 16 residues.

This chain links TRBV9 with TRBJ2-2; 7 nucleotides agree with TRBD2. Germline CDR1 is SGDLS and CDR2 is YYNGEE. The CDR3 is 15 residues long. V trimming: 4 bases; J trimming: 5 bases; junction bases outside the gene matches: 8. Here the CDR3 reads CASSPLGRGTGELFF. For the CDR3, the DNA is TGTGCCAGCAGCCCCCTTGGGCGGGGGACCGGGGAGCTGTTTTTT.

The chain links TRBV19 to TRBJ2-7, with D perhaps matching TRBD1 (6 bases). CDR1 is LNHDA, CDR2 SQIVND, per germline (reference sequence). V lost 5 bases to trimming and J lost 5 bases, with 16 bases between them. CDR3 length equals 14 residues. The CDR3 coding sequence is TGTGCCAGTAGTGCAGACAGGAGGAAGGACGAGCAGTACTTC. It specifies CASSADRRKDEQYF.

The count of this clone is one. V is TRBV10-3 and J is TRBJ2-1; TRBD2 matches 10 bases. The CDR3 contains 13 residues. Germline CDR1 reads ENHRY; CDR2 reads SYGVKD. V lost 8 bases, J lost 5 bases, and 3 bases stayed unmatched. The CDR3 loop reads CAIGTSGNNEQFF. The CDR3 DNA reads TGTGCCATCGGAACTAGCGGGAACAATGAGCAGTTCTTC.

This chain uses TRBV7-8 with TRBJ2-1, with no clear D. The CDR3 extends over 19 amino acids. Germline V CDR1 and CDR2: SGHVS, FQNEAQ. Deletions cut 3 bases from V and 5 bases from J, with 26 bases between. CDR3 sequence (DNA): TGTGCCAGCAGCTTTGGAGAGGCCTGGCGAGCCGACGGAAACAATGAGCAGTTCTTC. As protein: CASSFGEAWRADGNNEQFF.

V and J are TRBV5-6 and TRBJ1-3; D ambiguous. Trimming took 0 bases from V and 0 from J, leaving 10 bases between them. Germline CDR1 SGHDT, CDR2 YYEEEE. The CDR3 runs to 16 residues. CDR3 loop: CASSLASRVSGNTIYF. In DNA form, the CDR3 reads TGTGCCAGCAGCTTGGCCTCTCGGGTCTCTGGAAACACCATATATTTT.

The chain couples TRBV11-2 to TRBJ2-5; possible D gene TRBD1, 10 bases. Germline-derived CDR1 and CDR2 are SGHAT and FQNNGV. The CDR3 length is 16 residues. V gave up 0 bases and J gave up 11 bases, with 22 bases separating them. For the CDR3, the DNA is TGTGCCAGCAGCTTAGATCCGGGACAGGGGCGGGAGGGACAGTACTTC. Its translation: CASSLDPGQGREGQYF.

The V and J genes are TRBV27 and TRBJ2-1, with 11 nucleotides matching TRBD2. The CDR3 has 17 residues. The J segment lost 3 bases and the V segment lost 3 bases, leaving 7 bases of the junction unmatched. Per germline, CDR1 MNHEY and CDR2 SMNVEV (reference sequence). The CDR3: CASSFSLAGGVYNEQFF. In DNA form, the CDR3 reads TGTGCCAGCAGTTTCAGTCTAGCGGGAGGAGTCTACAATGAGCAGTTCTTC.

The rearrangement joins TRBV7-8 to TRBJ1-4; tentative D call: TRBD1 (6 bases). Germline V CDR1 and CDR2: SGHVS, FQNEAQ. The V and J ends lost 8 bases and 4 bases respectively, with 20 bases between them. CDR3 length: 16 residues. CDR3 protein: CASSKLRGALNEKLFF. Written as DNA, the CDR3 is TGTGCCAGCTCGAAACTCCGGGGGGCCCTTAATGAAAAACTGTTTTTT.

V is TRBV28 and J is TRBJ2-1, with D possibly being TRBD1 (5 bases). The germline V gene encodes CDR1 MDHEN and CDR2 SYDVKM. Trimming took off 9 bases at V and 0 bases at J, with 15 bases between the two ends. The CDR3 length is 15 residues. CDR3 protein: CASHRGRSSYNEQFF. DNA for the CDR3: TGTGCCAGTCATAGGGGCAGAAGCTCCTACAATGAGCAGTTCTTC.

The chain carries TRBV7-2 and TRBJ1-3, with TRBD1 as a possible D gene (5 bases). Germline CDR1 and CDR2: SGHTA and FQGNSA. The CDR3 totals 15 residues. Trimming removed 5 bases from V and 2 bases from J, with 13 bases in between. The chain's CDR3 is CASSPFRGAGNTIYF. The CDR3 bases are TGTGCCAGCAGCCCCTTTCGGGGGGCTGGAAACACCATATATTTT.

The chain links TRBV9 to TRBJ2-3; TRBD1 matches 8 bases. The germline V gene has CDR1 SGDLS and CDR2 YYNGEE. The CDR3 has 14 amino acids. Unmatched junction bases numbered 4, after V lost 2 bases and J lost 5 bases. CDR3 in amino acids: CASSVWTGQDTQYF. CDR3 in DNA: TGTGCCAGCAGCGTTTGGACAGGGCAAGATACGCAGTATTTT.

The rearrangement uses TRBV2 and TRBJ2-3, with a possible D match to TRBD1 (5 bases). V was shortened by 8 bases and J by 4 bases, with 13 bases between the two germline ends. This CDR3 comprises 13 residues. Germline CDR1 is SNHLY and CDR2 is FYNNEI. CDR3 DNA: TGTGCCAGCGTGTCCAGGGCGTCAGATACGCAGTATTTT. Translating gives CASVSRASDTQYF.

The chain joins TRBV2 to TRBJ1-2; D ambiguous. Per germline, CDR1 SNHLY and CDR2 FYNNEI. The CDR3 covers 14 residues. Deletions cut 4 bases from V and 3 bases from J, with 12 bases between. The CDR3 DNA follows: TGTGCCAGCAGTGTCTCGGTATCCGACTATGGCTACACCTTC. Translating gives CASSVSVSDYGYTF.

V is TRBV19 and J is TRBJ2-3; 9 bases agree with TRBD2. This CDR3 region has 16 residues. The V gene end was trimmed by 7 bases and the J gene end by 4 bases; junction bases not matched to a gene: 12. The germline V gene has CDR1 LNHDA and CDR2 SQIVND (reference sequence). CDR3 nucleotides: TGTGCCAGTAAAAGTATGTTAGCGGGAGACGCAGATACGCAGTATTTT. This encodes CASKSMLAGDADTQYF.

The chain uses TRBV27 and TRBJ2-2; 8 bases fit TRBD1. Germline V gene lookup returns CDR1 MNHEY and CDR2 SMNVEV (reference sequence). J gave up 9 bases and V 5 bases, and 14 bases lay outside the gene matches. This CDR3 comprises 16 residues. The CDR3 sequence is CASSNTGTGSWRELFF. CDR3 DNA: TGTGCCAGCAGTAACACCGGGACAGGATCCTGGCGGGAGCTGTTTTTT.

The chain uses TRBV28 and TRBJ1-2, with 7 bases identical to TRBD1. The CDR3 contains 14 residues. CDR1 and CDR2 (germline): MDHEN, SYDVKM. The ends lost 2 bases at V and 4 bases at J; junction bases unmatched: 4. The CDR3 DNA follows: TGTGCCAGCAGTTTACCCAACAGGGGCTATGGCTACACCTTC. It specifies CASSLPNRGYGYTF.

The chain recombines TRBV27 with TRBJ2-7; tentative D call: TRBD1 (5 bases). Deletions cut 5 bases from V and 1 base from J, with 15 bases between. CDR1 MNHEY and CDR2 SMNVEV come from the germline V gene (reference sequence). There are 15 residues in the CDR3. The chain's CDR3 is CASSIGSTGSYEQYF. The CDR3 coding sequence is TGTGCCAGCAGTATCGGAAGCACAGGATCCTACGAGCAGTACTTC.

V is TRBV19 and J is TRBJ1-2; 9 bases line up with TRBD1. The trim removed 6 bases at V and 4 bases at J, leaving 6 bases unmatched. Germline CDR1 reads LNHDA; CDR2 reads SQIVND (reference sequence). This CDR3 region has 14 residues. The CDR3, as DNA: TGTGCCAGTAGCGGGACAGGGCTTGTCTATGGCTACACCTTC. This gives the protein CASSGTGLVYGYTF.

The rearrangement links TRBV2 to TRBJ2-6; D call uncertain. The CDR3 sequence is 16 residues long. The V gene lost 1 base and the J gene lost 0 bases, with 7 bases spanning the gap. The germline V gene encodes CDR1 SNHLY and CDR2 FYNNEI. This CDR3 is CASSEGQFSGANVLTF. In DNA, the CDR3 is TGTGCCAGCAGTGAAGGGCAGTTCTCTGGGGCCAACGTCCTGACTTTC.

V usage is TRBV15 and J usage is TRBJ2-1; possibly TRBD1 for D (5 bases). V was trimmed by 0 bases and J by 7 bases, leaving 22 bases between them. This CDR3 region has 18 residues. The V gene's germline CDR1 is LNHNV and CDR2 YYDKDF (reference sequence). The CDR3 DNA reads TGTGCCACCAGCAGAGATCAACAGGCCAGTTATCTATTGAATGAGCAGTTCTTC. Its protein is CATSRDQQASYLLNEQFF.

V usage is TRBV27 and J usage is TRBJ2-7; D perhaps matches TRBD2 (6 bases). Germline V lookup: CDR1 MNHEY, CDR2 SMNVEV (reference sequence). V was cut by 3 bases and J by 3 bases, with 18 bases left in between. The CDR3 extends over 16 amino acids. The CDR3 reads CASSFVASGGIYEQYF. The CDR3 bases are TGTGCCAGCAGTTTTGTCGCTTCTGGAGGGATCTACGAGCAGTACTTC.